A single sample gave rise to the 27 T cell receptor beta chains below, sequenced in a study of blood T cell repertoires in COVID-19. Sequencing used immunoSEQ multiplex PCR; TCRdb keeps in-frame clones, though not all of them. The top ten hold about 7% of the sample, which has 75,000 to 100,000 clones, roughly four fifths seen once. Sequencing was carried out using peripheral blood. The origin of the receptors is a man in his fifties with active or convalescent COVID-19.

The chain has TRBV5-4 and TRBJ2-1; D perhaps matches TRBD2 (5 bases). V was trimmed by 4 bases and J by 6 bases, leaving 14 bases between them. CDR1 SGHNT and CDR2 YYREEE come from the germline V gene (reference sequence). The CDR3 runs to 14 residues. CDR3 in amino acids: CASSPDSTLNEQFF. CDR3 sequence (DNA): TGTGCCAGCAGCCCGGACTCGACCCTCAATGAGCAGTTCTTC.

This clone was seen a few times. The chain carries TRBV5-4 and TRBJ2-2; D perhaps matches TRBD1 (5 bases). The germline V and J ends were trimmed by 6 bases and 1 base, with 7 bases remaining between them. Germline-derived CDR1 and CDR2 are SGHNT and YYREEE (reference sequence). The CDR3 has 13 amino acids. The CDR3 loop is CASKGQNTGELFF. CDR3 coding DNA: TGTGCCAGCAAAGGACAGAACACCGGGGAGCTGTTTTTT.

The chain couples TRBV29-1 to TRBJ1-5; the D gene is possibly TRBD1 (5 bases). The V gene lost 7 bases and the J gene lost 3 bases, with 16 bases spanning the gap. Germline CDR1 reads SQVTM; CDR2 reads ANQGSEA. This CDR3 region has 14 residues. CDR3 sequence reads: CSGMEQELNQPQHF. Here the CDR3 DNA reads TGCAGCGGTATGGAACAGGAGCTCAATCAGCCCCAGCATTTT.

In nucleotides, the CDR3 is TGTGCCAGCAGCAAAGTAGTCGGGACAGATCAGCCCCAGCATTTT. It is translated as CASSKVVGTDQPQHF. This sequence joins TRBV21-1 and TRBJ1-5; the listed D gene, TRBD1, was not tested against the DNA. TRBV21-1 is reported as a pseudogene. This CDR3 region has 15 residues.

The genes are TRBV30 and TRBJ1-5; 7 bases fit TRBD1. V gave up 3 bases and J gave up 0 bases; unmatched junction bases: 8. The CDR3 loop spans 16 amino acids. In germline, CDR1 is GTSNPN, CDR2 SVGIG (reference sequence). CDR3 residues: CAWRPGGTGSNQPQHF. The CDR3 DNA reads TGTGCCTGGAGACCAGGGGGGACGGGTAGCAATCAGCCCCAGCATTTT.

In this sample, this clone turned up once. The CDR3 is CASSQGQGWDEQFF. Written as DNA, the CDR3 is TGCGCCAGCAGCCAAGGACAGGGGTGGGATGAGCAGTTCTTC. The chain is built from TRBV4-3 and TRBJ2-1; 8 bases match TRBD1. The CDR3 is 14 amino acids. V lost 1 base to trimming and J lost 8 bases; unmatched junction nucleotides: 4. CDR1 is LGHNA, CDR2 YSLEER, per germline.

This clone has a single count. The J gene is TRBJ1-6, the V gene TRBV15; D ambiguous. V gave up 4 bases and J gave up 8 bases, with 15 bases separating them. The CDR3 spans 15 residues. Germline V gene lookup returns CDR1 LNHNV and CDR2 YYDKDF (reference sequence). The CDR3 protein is CATSNRQVGDSPLHF. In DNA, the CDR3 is TGTGCCACCAGCAACCGACAAGTCGGTGATTCACCCCTCCACTTT.

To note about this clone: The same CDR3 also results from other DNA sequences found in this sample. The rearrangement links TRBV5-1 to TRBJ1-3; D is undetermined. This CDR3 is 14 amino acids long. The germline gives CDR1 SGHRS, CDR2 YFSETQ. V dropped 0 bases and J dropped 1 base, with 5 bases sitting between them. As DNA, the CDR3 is TGCGCCAGCAGCTTGGACAGTTCTGGAAACACCATATATTTT. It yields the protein CASSLDSSGNTIYF.

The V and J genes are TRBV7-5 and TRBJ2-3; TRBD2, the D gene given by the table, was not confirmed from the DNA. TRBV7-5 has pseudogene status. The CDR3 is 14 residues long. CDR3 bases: TGTGTCAGAAGCTTAGAGGTTAGCCTAGATACGCAGTATTTT. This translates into CVRSLEVSLDTQYF.

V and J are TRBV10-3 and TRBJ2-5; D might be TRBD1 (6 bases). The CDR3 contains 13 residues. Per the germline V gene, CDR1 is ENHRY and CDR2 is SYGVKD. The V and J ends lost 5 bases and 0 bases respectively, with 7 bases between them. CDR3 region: CAISSGDQETQYF. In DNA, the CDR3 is TGTGCCATCAGTTCAGGGGACCAAGAGACCCAGTACTTC.

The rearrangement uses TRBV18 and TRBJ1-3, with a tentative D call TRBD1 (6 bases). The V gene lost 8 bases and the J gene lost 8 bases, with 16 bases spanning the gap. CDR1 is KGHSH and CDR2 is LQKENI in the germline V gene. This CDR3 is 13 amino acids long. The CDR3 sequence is CASDWTASDTIYF. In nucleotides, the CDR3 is TGTGCCAGCGATTGGACAGCCTCGGACACCATATATTTT.

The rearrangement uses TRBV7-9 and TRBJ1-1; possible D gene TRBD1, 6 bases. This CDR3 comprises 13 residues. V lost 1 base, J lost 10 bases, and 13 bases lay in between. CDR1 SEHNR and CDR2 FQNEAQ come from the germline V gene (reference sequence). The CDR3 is CASSLGMGARAFF. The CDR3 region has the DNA TGTGCCAGCAGCTTAGGGATGGGGGCAAGAGCTTTCTTT.

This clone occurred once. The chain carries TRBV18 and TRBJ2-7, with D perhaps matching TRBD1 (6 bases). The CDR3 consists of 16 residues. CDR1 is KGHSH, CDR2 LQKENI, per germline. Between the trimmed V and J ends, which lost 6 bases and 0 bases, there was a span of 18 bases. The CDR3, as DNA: TGTGCCAGCTCGTCCTCGAGGACAGCCTCCTCCTACGAGCAGTACGTC. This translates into CASSSSRTASSYEQYV.

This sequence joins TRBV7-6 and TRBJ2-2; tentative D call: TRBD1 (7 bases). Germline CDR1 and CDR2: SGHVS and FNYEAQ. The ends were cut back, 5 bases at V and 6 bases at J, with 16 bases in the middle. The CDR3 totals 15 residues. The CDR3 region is CASSQGGGVSGELFF. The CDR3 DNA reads TGTGCCAGCAGCCAAGGGGGCGGGGTATCCGGGGAGCTGTTTTTT. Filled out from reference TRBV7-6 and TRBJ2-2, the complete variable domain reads GAGVSQSPRYKVTKRGQDVALRCDPISGHVSLYWYRQALGQGPEFLTYFNYEAQQDKSGLPNDRFSAERPEGSISTLTIQRTEQRDSAMYRCASSQGGGVSGELFFGEGSRLTVL.

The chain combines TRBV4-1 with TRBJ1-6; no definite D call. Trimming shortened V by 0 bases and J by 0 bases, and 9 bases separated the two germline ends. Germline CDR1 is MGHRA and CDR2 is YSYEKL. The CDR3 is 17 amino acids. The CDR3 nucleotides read TGCGCCAGCAGCCAAGAATGGGCTATCTCCTATAATTCACCCCTCCACTTT. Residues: CASSQEWAISYNSPLHF.

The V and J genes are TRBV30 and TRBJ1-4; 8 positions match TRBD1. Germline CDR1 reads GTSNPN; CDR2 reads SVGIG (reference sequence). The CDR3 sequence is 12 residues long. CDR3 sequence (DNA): TGTCCCGGGACAGGATGTAATGAAAAACTGTTTTTT. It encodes CPGTGCNEKLFF.

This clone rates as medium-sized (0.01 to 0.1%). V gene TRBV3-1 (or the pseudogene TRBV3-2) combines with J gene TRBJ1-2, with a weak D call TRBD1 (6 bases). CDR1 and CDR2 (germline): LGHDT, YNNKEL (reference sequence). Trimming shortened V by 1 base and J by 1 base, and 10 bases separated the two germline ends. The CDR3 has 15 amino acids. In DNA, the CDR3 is TGTGCCAGCAGCCAAGGGGACACCGATAACTATGGCTACACCTTC. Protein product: CASSQGDTDNYGYTF.

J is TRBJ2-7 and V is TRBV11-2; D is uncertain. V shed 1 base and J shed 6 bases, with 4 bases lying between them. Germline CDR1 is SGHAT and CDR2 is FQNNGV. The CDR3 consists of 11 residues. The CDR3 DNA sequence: TGTGCCAGCAGCTTAGCTCTCGAGCAGTACGTC. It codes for CASSLALEQYV.

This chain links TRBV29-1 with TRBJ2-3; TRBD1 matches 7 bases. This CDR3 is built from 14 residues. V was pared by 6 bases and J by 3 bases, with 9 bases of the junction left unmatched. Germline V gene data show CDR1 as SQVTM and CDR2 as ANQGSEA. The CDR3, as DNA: TGCAGCGTGTGGGACAGAACGAAGACAGATACGCAGTATTTT. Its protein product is CSVWDRTKTDTQYF.

CDR3 bases: TGCGCCAGCAGCCGGGACCCCGGGACTAGCGTTAGACATGAGCAGTTCTTC. Its protein product is CASSRDPGTSVRHEQFF. The chain employs TRBV4-1 and TRBJ2-1; 10 positions match TRBD2. This CDR3 contains 17 residues. Trimming took 4 bases from V and 8 from J; bases not matched to a gene: 14. Germline V gene lookup returns CDR1 MGHRA and CDR2 YSYEKL.

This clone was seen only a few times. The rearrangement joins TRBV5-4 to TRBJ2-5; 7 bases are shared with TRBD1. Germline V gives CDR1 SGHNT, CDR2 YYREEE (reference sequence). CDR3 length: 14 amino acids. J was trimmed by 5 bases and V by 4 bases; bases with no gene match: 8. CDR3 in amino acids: CASSPETGPETQYF. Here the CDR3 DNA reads TGTGCCAGCAGCCCTGAGACAGGGCCGGAGACCCAGTACTTC. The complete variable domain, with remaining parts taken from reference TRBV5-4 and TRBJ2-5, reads ETGVTQSPTHLIKTRGQQVTLRCSSQSGHNTVSWYQQALGQGPQFIFQYYREEENGRGNFPPRFSGLQFPNYSSELNVNALELDDSALYLCASSPETGPETQYFGPGTRLLVL.

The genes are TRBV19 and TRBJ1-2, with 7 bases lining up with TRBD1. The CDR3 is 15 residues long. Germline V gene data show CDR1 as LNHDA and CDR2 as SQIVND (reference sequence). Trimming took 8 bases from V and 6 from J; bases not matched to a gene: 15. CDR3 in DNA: TGTGCCAGTCTCCCAAGGGGGCAGGGAGTCCATGGCTACACCTTC. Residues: CASLPRGQGVHGYTF.

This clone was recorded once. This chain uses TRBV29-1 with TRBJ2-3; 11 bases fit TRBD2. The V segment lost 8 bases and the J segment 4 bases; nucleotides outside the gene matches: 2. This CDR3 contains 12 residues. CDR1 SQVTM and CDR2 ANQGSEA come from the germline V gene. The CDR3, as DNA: TGCAGCACACTAGCGGGGGCAGATACGCAGTATTTT. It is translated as CSTLAGADTQYF.

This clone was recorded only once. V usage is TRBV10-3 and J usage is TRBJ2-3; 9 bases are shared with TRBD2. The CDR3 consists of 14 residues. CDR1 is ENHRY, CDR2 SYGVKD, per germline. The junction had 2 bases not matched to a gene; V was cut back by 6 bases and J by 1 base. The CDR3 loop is CAIRASGGTDTQYF. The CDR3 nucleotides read TGTGCCATCAGGGCTAGCGGGGGCACAGATACGCAGTATTTT.

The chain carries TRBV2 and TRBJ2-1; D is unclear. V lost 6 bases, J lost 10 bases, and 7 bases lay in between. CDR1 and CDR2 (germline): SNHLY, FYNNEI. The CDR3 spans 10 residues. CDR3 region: CASRVEEQFF. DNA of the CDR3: TGTGCCAGCAGAGTAGAAGAGCAGTTCTTC.

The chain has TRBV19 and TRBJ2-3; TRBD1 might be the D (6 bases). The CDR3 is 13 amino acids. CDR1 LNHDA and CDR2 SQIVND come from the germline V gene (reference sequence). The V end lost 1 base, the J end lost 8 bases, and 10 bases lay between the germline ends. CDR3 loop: CASSIGTVGTQYF. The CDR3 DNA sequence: TGTGCCAGTAGTATAGGGACAGTAGGTACGCAGTATTTT.

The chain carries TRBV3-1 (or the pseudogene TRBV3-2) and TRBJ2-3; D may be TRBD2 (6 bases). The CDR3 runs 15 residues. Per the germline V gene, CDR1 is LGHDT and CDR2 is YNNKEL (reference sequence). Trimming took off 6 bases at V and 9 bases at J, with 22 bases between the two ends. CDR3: CASSFQRADGSTQYF. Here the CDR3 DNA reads TGTGCCAGCAGTTTTCAGCGGGCCGACGGGTCCACGCAGTATTTT.